This TCR beta chain originates from a study of T cell responses to AZD1222 COVID-19 vaccine. Using immunoSEQ multiplex PCR, the repertoire was profiled, and TCRdb retains in-frame clones only, with some absent. This sample has roughly 180,000 clones, with 85% to 90% found just once. Source: peripheral blood, taken on day 0 of AZD1222 vaccination. The clonotype was recovered from an adult in good health.

CDR3 sequence: CASSLFPSNEQFF. CDR3 DNA sequence: TGTGCCAGCAGCTTATTCCCCAGTAATGAGCAGTTCTTC. This rearrangement joins TRBV7-3 to TRBJ2-1; no reliable D call. Looked up from germline, CDR1 is SGHTA and CDR2 is FQGTGA. Between the trimmed V and J ends, which lost 2 bases and 7 bases, there was a span of 9 bases. The CDR3 is 13 residues long. Supplemented by reference TRBV7-3 and TRBJ2-1, the full variable domain reads GAGVSQTPSNKVTEKGKYVELRCDPISGHTALYWYRQSLGQGPEFLIYFQGTGAADDSGLPNDRFFAVRPEGSVSTLKIQRTERGDSAVYLCASSLFPSNEQFFGPGTRLTVL.